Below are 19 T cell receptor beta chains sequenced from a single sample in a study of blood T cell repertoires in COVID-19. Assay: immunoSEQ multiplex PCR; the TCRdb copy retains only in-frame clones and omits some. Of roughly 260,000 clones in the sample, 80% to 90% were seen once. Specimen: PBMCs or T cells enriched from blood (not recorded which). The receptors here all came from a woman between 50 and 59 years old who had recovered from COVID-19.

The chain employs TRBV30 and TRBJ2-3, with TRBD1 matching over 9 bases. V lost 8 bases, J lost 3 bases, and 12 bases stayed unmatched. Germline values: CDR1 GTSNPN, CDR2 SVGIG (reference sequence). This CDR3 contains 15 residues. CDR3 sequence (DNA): TGTGCCGCTCCTCGGACAGGGGCGTTGACAGATACGCAGTATTTT. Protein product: CAAPRTGALTDTQYF.

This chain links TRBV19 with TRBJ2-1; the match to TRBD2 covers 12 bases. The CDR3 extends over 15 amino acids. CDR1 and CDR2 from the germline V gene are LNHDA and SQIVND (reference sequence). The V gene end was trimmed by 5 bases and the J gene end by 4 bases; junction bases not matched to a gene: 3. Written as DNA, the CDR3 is TGTGCCAGTAGTTGGACTAGCGGGACTTACAATGAGCAGTTCTTC. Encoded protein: CASSWTSGTYNEQFF.

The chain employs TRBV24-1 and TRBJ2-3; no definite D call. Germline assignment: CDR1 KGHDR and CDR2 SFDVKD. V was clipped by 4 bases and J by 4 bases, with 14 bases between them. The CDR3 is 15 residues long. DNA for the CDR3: TGTGCCACCAGTGAGCCGACTCTAGGATCAGATACGCAGTATTTT. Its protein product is CATSEPTLGSDTQYF.

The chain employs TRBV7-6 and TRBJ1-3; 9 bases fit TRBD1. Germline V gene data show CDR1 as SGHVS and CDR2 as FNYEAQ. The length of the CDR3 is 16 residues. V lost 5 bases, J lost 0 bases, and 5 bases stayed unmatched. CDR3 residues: CASSPTGGLSGNTIYF. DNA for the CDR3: TGTGCCAGCAGCCCAACAGGGGGCCTCTCTGGAAACACCATATATTTT.

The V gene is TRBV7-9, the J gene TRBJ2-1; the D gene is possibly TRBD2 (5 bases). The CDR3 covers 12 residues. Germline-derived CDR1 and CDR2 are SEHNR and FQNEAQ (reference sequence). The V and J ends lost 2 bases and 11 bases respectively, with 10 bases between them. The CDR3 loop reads CASSLIEGKQFF. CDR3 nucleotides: TGTGCCAGCAGCTTAATTGAGGGCAAGCAGTTCTTC.

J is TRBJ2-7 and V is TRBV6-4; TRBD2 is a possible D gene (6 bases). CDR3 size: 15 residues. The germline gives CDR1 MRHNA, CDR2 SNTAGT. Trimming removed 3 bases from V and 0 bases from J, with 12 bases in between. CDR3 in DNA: TGTGCCAGCAGTGATGTGGGACTCTTCTCCTACGAGCAGTACTTC. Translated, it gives CASSDVGLFSYEQYF.

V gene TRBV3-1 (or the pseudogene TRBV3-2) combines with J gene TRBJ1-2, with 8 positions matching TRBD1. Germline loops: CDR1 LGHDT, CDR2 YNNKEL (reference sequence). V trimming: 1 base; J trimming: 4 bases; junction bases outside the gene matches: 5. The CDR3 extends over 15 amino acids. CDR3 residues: CASSQGGQGAYGYTF. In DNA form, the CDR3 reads TGTGCCAGCAGCCAAGGGGGGCAGGGGGCCTATGGCTACACCTTC.

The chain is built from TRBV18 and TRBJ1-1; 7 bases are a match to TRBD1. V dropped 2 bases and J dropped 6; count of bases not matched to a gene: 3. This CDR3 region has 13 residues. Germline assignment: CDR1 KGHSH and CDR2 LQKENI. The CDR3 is CASSPDRAAEAFF. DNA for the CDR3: TGTGCCAGCTCACCAGACAGGGCCGCTGAAGCTTTCTTT. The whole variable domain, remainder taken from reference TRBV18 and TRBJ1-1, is NAGVMQNPRHLVRRRGQEARLRCSPMKGHSHVYWYRQLPEEGLKFMVYLQKENIIDESGMPKERFSAEFPKEGPSILRIQQVVRGDSAAYFCASSPDRAAEAFFGQGTRLTVV.

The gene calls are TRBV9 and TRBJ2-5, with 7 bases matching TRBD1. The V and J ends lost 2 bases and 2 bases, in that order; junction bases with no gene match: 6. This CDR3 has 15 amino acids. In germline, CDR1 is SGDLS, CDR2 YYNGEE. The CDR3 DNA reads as TGTGCCAGCAGCGTGGACGGGACAGTTCAAGAGACCCAGTACTTC. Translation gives CASSVDGTVQETQYF.

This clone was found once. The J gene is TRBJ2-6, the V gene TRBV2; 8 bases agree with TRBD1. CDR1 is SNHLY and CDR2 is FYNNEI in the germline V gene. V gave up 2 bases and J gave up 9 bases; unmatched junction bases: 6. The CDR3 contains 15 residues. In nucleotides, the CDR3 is TGTGCCAGCAGTGAACAGGGGGCTGTGGGCAACGTCCTGACTTTC. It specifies CASSEQGAVGNVLTF.

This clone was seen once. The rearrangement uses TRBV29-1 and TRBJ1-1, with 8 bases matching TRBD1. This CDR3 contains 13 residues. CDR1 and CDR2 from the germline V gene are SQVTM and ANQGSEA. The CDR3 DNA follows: TGCAGTGCCGGACAGGGCAAGAACACTGAAGCTTTCTTT. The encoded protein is CSAGQGKNTEAFF.

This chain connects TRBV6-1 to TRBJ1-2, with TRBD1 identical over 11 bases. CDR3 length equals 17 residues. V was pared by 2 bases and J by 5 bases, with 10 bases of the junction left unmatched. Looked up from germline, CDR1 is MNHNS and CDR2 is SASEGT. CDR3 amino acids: CASSEFGQGARGYGYTF. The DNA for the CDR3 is TGTGCCAGCAGTGAATTTGGACAGGGGGCCAGGGGTTATGGCTACACCTTC.

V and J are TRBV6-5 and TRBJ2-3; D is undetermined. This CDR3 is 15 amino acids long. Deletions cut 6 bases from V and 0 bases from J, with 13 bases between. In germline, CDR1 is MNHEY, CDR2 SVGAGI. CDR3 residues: CASRRSETSTDTQYF. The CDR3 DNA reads TGTGCCAGCAGGCGGTCCGAAACTAGCACAGATACGCAGTATTTT.

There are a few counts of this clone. CDR3: CASSVASASKPAEAFF. For the CDR3, the DNA is TGTGCCAGCAGCGTAGCAAGCGCCTCCAAACCCGCTGAAGCTTTCTTT. This chain links TRBV9 with TRBJ1-1; D is undetermined. This CDR3 is built from 16 residues. Deletions cut 0 bases from V and 6 bases from J, with 18 bases between. Germline V lookup: CDR1 SGDLS, CDR2 YYNGEE.

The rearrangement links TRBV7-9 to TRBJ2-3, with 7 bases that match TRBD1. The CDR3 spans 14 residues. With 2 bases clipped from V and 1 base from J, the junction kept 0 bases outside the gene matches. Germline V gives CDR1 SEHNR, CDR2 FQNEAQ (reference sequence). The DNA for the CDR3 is TGTGCCAGCAGCTTAACAGGGGGCACAGATACGCAGTATTTT. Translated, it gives CASSLTGGTDTQYF.

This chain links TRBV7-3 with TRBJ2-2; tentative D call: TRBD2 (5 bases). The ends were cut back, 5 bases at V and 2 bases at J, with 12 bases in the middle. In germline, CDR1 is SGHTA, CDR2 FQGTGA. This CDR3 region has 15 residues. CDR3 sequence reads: CASSVLGPNTGELFF. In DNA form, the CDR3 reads TGTGCCAGCAGCGTACTAGGACCTAACACCGGGGAGCTGTTTTTT.

CDR3 nucleotide sequence: TGTGCCAGCAGCTCGGGACAGCGAAATCAGCCCCAGCATTTT. Translation: CASSSGQRNQPQHF. The V call is TRBV7-9, the J call TRBJ1-5; 7 nucleotides align to TRBD1. Trimming removed 4 bases from V and 4 bases from J; junction bases left unmatched: 4. This CDR3 contains 14 residues. CDR1 and CDR2 from the germline V gene are SEHNR and FQNEAQ (reference sequence).

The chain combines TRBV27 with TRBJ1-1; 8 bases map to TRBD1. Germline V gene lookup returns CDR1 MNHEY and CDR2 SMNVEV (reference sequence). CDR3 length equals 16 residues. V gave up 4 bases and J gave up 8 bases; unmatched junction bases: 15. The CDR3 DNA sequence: TGTGCCAGCAGTTCCGGTCCCGGGACAGGCGGTTTGGAAGCTTTCTTT. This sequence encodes CASSSGPGTGGLEAFF.

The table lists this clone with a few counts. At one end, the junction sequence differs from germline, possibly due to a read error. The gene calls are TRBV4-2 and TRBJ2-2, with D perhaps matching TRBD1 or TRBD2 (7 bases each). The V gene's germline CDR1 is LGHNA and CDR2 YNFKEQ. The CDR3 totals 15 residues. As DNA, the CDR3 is TGTGCCAGCGGCCAGGGGGACTACAACACCGGGGAGCTGTTTTTT. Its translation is CASGQGDYNTGELFF.